These 19 T cell receptor beta chains share one sample of origin, sequenced in a study of T-cell reconstitution after alpha-beta-depleted transplantation in children. Unique molecular identifiers tagged the TCRbeta library. TCRdb ran MiXCR on the PCR reads and lists one entry per CDR3 protein. The repertoire consists of 550,000 to 600,000 distinct CDR3 sequences, with 23% occurring once and the leading ten covering approximately 14%. This specimen was PBMCs, mostly from graft donor cells, taken 360 days after TCRalphabeta/CD19-depleted stem cell transplant. The receptors come from a boy younger than two who had a stem cell transplant for acute myeloid leukemia, so the T cells may come from the graft donor.

CDR3 amino acids: CASSFEGAHNEQFF. The CDR3 DNA follows: TGCGCCAGCAGCTTCGAAGGGGCTCACAATGAGCAGTTCTTC. This chain connects TRBV5-1 to TRBJ2-1; D is perhaps TRBD1 (5 bases). The V end was cut by 2 bases, the J end by 5 bases, with 11 bases between. Germline V gives CDR1 SGHRS, CDR2 YFSETQ. The CDR3 contains 14 residues.

This clonotype has more than one count but fewer than ten. This chain uses TRBV20-1 with TRBJ2-1; unclear D gene. This CDR3 spans 14 amino acids. CDR1 and CDR2 (germline): DFQATT, SNEGSKA (reference sequence). V lost 3 bases to trimming and J lost 6 bases, with 15 bases between them. CDR3 in amino acids: CSARADSYLNEQFF. CDR3 sequence (DNA): TGCAGTGCTAGGGCCGACTCCTACCTCAATGAGCAGTTCTTC.

The rearrangement uses TRBV6-2 or TRBV6-3 and TRBJ1-2; maybe TRBD1 (6 bases). This CDR3 comprises 12 residues. Looked up from germline, CDR1 is MNHEY and CDR2 is SVGEGT. V lost 11 bases, J lost 0 bases, and 10 bases lay in between. The CDR3 DNA reads TGTGCCGGAAGGGACACTAACTATGGCTACACCTTC. Its translation: CAGRDTNYGYTF.

This clonotype was seen a handful of times. The genes are TRBV4-1 and TRBJ1-5, with 7 bases matching TRBD1. V lost 5 bases and J lost 3; bases outside the gene matches: 7. Germline V gene data show CDR1 as MGHRA and CDR2 as YSYEKL. The CDR3 is made up of 15 amino acids. The CDR3 is CASSSDRENNQPQHF. CDR3 DNA: TGCGCCAGCAGCTCCGACAGGGAAAACAATCAGCCCCAGCATTTT.

This clonotype came up many times. The chain employs TRBV21-1 and TRBJ2-7; TRBD1 is the table's D call and was not checked against the DNA. TRBV21-1 is a documented pseudogene. This CDR3 is 16 amino acids long. CDR3 residues: CASSKRKTGEPYEQYF. Here the CDR3 DNA reads TGTGCCAGCAGCAAACGGAAGACAGGGGAGCCCTACGAGCAGTACTTC.

There are many counts of this clonotype. V and J are TRBV11-2 and TRBJ2-5, with D perhaps TRBD2 (5 bases). Germline CDR1 is SGHAT and CDR2 is FQNNGV. Trimming cost V 6 bases and J 2 bases, with 16 bases left between them. CDR3 size: 15 residues. In DNA form, the CDR3 reads TGTGCCAGCAGTTCCCGCAGCGGCGGTCAAGAGACCCAGTACTTC. Protein product: CASSSRSGGQETQYF.

The table lists this clonotype with many counts. V gene TRBV20-1 combines with J gene TRBJ2-7; a weak D match, TRBD2 (6 bases). The CDR3 loop spans 13 amino acids. Trimming took off 3 bases at V and 3 bases at J, with 12 bases between the two ends. Germline V gene lookup returns CDR1 DFQATT and CDR2 SNEGSKA (reference sequence). The CDR3 is CSASGGSLYEQYV. The CDR3 DNA reads as TGCAGTGCTAGTGGAGGGTCTCTCTACGAGCAGTACGTC.

The table lists this clonotype with a few counts. The chain carries TRBV7-8 and TRBJ1-5; no reliable D call. The germline V and J ends were trimmed by 5 bases and 3 bases, with 5 bases remaining between them. Germline V CDR1 and CDR2: SGHVS, FQNEAQ. This CDR3 contains 12 residues. For the CDR3, the DNA is TGTGCCAGCAGCCATCTCAATCAGCCCCAGCATTTT. It codes for CASSHLNQPQHF.

This clonotype was detected many times. The chain carries TRBV6-2 or TRBV6-3 and TRBJ2-5; weak D call: TRBD2 (6 bases). Germline CDR1 is MNHEY and CDR2 is SVGEGT. The CDR3 consists of 14 residues. V lost 5 bases to trimming and J lost 1 base, with 11 bases between them. CDR3 coding DNA: TGTGCCAGCAGTCCTGTGCGGGGCCAAGAGACCCAGTACTTC. Protein product: CASSPVRGQETQYF.

This chain uses TRBV9 with TRBJ1-6; 7 nucleotides line up with TRBD1. The germline V gene encodes CDR1 SGDLS and CDR2 YYNGEE. With V trimmed by 0 bases and J by 8 bases, 8 bases remained unmatched. The CDR3 totals 16 residues. This CDR3 reads CASSVGSGRGDSPLHF. The CDR3 DNA is TGTGCCAGCAGCGTAGGCTCCGGCAGGGGGGATTCACCCCTCCACTTT.

The chain recombines TRBV20-1 with TRBJ1-2; 9 positions match TRBD1. The CDR3 totals 13 residues. Germline trimming cut 6 bases from V and 4 bases from J; bases unmatched to any gene: 6. Looked up from germline, CDR1 is DFQATT and CDR2 is SNEGSKA (reference sequence). The CDR3 region has the DNA TGCAGTGCGTGGACAGGGGCGGGCTATGGCTACACCTTC. This sequence encodes CSAWTGAGYGYTF.

This clonotype was seen ten or more times. The genes are TRBV20-1 and TRBJ2-1; D is ambiguous. There are 14 residues in the CDR3. V lost 6 bases to trimming and J lost 0 bases, with 12 bases between them. Germline V gene data show CDR1 as DFQATT and CDR2 as SNEGSKA (reference sequence). CDR3 protein: CSAKTFISYNEQFF. The CDR3 DNA reads TGCAGTGCAAAAACATTTATCTCCTACAATGAGCAGTTCTTC.

This chain connects TRBV12-3 or TRBV12-4 to TRBJ2-1; weak D call: TRBD1 (5 bases). This CDR3 comprises 13 residues. The V end lost 7 bases, the J end lost 6 bases, and 13 bases lay between the germline ends. In DNA, the CDR3 is TGTGCCAGCATATTCAGGGCCAGCAATGAGCAGTTCTTC. This codes for CASIFRASNEQFF.

V is TRBV7-8 and J is TRBJ2-7, with D unresolved. Trimming stripped 4 bases from V and 7 bases from J, with 8 bases between. Germline CDR1 is SGHVS and CDR2 is FQNEAQ. The CDR3 is 11 residues long. CDR3: CASSSSAEQYF. In DNA, the CDR3 is TGTGCCAGCAGCTCGTCAGCAGAGCAGTACTTC. The complete variable domain, with remaining parts taken from reference TRBV7-8 and TRBJ2-7, reads GAGVSQSPRYKVAKRGQDVALRCDPISGHVSLFWYQQALGQGPEFLTYFQNEAQLDKSGLPSDRFFAERPEGSVSTLKIQRTQQEDSAVYLCASSSSAEQYFGPGTRLTVT.

This clonotype was picked up many times. The gene calls are TRBV20-1 and TRBJ2-1, with 10 bases identical to TRBD2. Germline CDR1 and CDR2: DFQATT and SNEGSKA (reference sequence). The junction had 6 bases not matched to a gene; V was cut back by 2 bases and J by 2 bases. This CDR3 is 16 amino acids long. CDR3 nucleotides: TGCAGTGCTAGACCCGATAGCGGGGGGACCTACAATGAGCAGTTCTTC. Its translation is CSARPDSGGTYNEQFF.

This clonotype has more than one count but fewer than ten. The chain joins TRBV20-1 to TRBJ2-5; 7 nucleotides match TRBD1. Unmatched junction bases numbered 6, after V lost 3 bases and J lost 2 bases. Germline values: CDR1 DFQATT, CDR2 SNEGSKA (reference sequence). CDR3 length equals 14 residues. CDR3 residues: CSARGQHKQETQYF. CDR3 coding DNA: TGCAGTGCTAGGGGACAGCATAAACAAGAGACCCAGTACTTC.

This clonotype turned up a few times. This sequence joins TRBV29-1 and TRBJ1-3; D possibly corresponds to TRBD1 (5 bases). Germline values: CDR1 SQVTM, CDR2 ANQGSEA. The V end lost 6 bases, the J end lost 4 bases, and 16 bases lay between the germline ends. The CDR3 consists of 14 residues. CDR3 region: CSVGPGGNGNTIYF. The CDR3 region has the DNA TGCAGCGTAGGACCGGGGGGGAACGGAAACACCATATATTTT.

The chain links TRBV5-5 to TRBJ2-5, with TRBD2 as a possible D gene (6 bases). Germline assignment: CDR1 SGHKS and CDR2 YYEKEE (reference sequence). The CDR3 has 15 amino acids. Deletions cut 2 bases from V and 4 bases from J, with 15 bases between. This CDR3 reads CASSFMPSGVETQYF. CDR3 bases: TGTGCCAGCAGCTTTATGCCATCGGGGGTAGAGACCCAGTACTTC.

The table lists this clonotype with a few counts. The rearrangement links TRBV7-9 to TRBJ2-7; no clear D gene. V lost 5 bases and J lost 2, with 10 bases in between. Germline assignment: CDR1 SEHNR and CDR2 FQNEAQ (reference sequence). The CDR3 is made up of 13 amino acids. CDR3 residues: CASSRSEAYEQYV. The CDR3 DNA reads as TGTGCCAGCAGCCGTTCAGAGGCCTACGAGCAGTACGTC.